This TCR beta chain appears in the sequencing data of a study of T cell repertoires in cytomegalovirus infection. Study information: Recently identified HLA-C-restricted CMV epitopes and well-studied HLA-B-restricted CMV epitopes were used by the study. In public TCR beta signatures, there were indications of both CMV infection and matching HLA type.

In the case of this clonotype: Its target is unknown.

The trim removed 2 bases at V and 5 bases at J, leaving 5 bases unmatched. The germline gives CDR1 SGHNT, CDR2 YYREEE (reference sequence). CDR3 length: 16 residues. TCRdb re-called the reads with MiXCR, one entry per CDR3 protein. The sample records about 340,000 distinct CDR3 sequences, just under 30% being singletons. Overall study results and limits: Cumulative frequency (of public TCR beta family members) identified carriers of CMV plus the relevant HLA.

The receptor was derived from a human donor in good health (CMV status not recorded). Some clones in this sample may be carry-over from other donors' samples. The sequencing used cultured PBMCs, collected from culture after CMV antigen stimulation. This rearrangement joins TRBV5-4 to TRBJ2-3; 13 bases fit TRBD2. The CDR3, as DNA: TGTGCCAGCAGCTTCGGGACTAGCGGGATTAGAGATACGCAGTATTTT. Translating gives CASSFGTSGIRDTQYF.